This T cell receptor beta chain came from a study of identifying expanded T cells in peripheral blood. Study-wide results and limits: Clone count variance between roughly 2-week samples rose with total template count. About 1.2 clones differed between technical replicates, versus 16.4 and 19 over time.

A note on this clone: No antigen is known for it.

Germline CDR1 is LNHDA and CDR2 is SQIVND (reference sequence). The CDR3 consists of 13 residues. V trimming: 4 bases; J trimming: 5 bases; junction bases outside the gene matches: 5. Method: immunoSEQ multiplex PCR; TCRdb's copy keeps in-frame clones and lacks some. The sample yields some 95,000 clones, roughly 86% seen once. The rearrangement links TRBV19 to TRBJ2-7, with 7 positions matching TRBD1. Sequenced sample: blood. This TCR came from a person between 18 and 75 years old in good health. CDR3 region: CASSKDRADEQYF. The DNA of the CDR3 is TGTGCCAGTAGTAAAGACAGGGCCGACGAGCAGTACTTC.